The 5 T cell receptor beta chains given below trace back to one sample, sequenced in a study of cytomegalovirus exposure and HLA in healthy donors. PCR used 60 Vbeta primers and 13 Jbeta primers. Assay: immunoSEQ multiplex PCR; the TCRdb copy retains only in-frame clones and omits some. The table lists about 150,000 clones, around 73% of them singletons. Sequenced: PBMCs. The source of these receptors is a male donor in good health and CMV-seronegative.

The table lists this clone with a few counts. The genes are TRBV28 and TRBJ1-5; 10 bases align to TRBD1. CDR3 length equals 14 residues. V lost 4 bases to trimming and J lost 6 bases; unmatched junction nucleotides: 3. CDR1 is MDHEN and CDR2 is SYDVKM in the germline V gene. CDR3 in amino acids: CASSSGTGAQPQHF. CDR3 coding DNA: TGTGCCAGCAGTTCTGGGACAGGGGCTCAGCCCCAGCATTTT. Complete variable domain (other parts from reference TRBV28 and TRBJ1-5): DVKVTQSSRYLVKRTGEKVFLECVQDMDHENMFWYRQDPGLGLRLIYFSYDVKMKEKGDIPEGYSVSREKKERFSLILESASTNQTSMYLCASSSGTGAQPQHFGDGTRLSIL.

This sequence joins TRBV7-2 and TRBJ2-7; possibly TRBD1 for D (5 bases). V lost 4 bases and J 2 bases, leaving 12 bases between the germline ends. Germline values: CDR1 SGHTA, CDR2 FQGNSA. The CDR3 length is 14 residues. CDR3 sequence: CASSSRVVAYEQYF. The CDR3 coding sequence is TGTGCCAGCAGCTCCAGGGTTGTCGCCTACGAGCAGTACTTC.

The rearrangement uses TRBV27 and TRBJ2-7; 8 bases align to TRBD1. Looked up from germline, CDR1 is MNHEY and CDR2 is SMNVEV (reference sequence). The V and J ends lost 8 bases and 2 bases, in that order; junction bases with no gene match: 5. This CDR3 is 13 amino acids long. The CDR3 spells CASGQDRAYEQYF. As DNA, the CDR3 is TGTGCCAGCGGCCAGGACAGGGCCTACGAGCAGTACTTC.

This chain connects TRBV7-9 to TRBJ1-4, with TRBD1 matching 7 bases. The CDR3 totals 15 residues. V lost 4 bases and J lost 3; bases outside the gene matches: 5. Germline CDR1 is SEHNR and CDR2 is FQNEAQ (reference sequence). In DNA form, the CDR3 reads TGTGCCAGCAGCTCTGACAGGGAGGCTAATGAAAAACTGTTTTTT. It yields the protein CASSSDREANEKLFF. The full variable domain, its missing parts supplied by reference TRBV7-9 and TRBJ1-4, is DTGVSQNPRHKITKRGQNVTFRCDPISEHNRLYWYRQTLGQGPEFLTYFQNEAQLEKSRLLSDRFSAERPKGSFSTLEIQRTEQGDSAMYLCASSSDREANEKLFFGSGTQLSVL.

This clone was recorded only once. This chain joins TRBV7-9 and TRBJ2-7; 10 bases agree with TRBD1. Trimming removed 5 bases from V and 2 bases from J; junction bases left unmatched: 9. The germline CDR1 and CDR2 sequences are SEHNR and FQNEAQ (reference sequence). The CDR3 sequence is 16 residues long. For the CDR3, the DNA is TGTGCCAGCAGCCCTAAAATCGGACAGGGGGCCTACGAGCAGTACTTC. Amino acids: CASSPKIGQGAYEQYF.